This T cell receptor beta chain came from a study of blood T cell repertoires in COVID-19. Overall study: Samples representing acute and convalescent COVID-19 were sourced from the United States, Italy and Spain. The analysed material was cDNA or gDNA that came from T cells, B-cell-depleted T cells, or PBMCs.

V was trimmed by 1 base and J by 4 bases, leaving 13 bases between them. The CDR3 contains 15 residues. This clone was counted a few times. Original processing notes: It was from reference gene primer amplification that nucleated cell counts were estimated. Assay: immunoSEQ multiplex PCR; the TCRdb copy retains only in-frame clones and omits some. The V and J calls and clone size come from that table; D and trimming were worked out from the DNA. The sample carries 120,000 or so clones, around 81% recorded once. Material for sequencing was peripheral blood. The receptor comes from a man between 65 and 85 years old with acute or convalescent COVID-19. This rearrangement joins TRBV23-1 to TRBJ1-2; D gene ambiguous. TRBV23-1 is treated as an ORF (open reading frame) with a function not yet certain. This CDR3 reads CASSQYGRRSYGYTF. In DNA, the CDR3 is TGCGCCAGCAGTCAATATGGGAGGAGGTCCTATGGCTACACCTTC.